The 3 T cell receptor beta chains in this list originate from one sample, sequenced in a study of HIV-infected patients and healthy controls. cDNA was made from 500 ng RNA using alpha and beta constant primers. Alpha and beta chain libraries were made separately by chain-specific third strand synthesis with multiplexing indices. From the 5' RACE reads, TCRdb called clonotypes with MiXCR, one entry per CDR3 protein. The table includes some 4,000 distinct CDR3 sequences, about 8.5% detected once. Antiretroviral therapy had run roughly three months, about 14 weeks, before follow-up blood collection. The repertoire came from unfractionated whole blood and reflected all unsorted peripheral T cells. The sequencing used blood, collected during antiretroviral therapy. The receptor source for this set is an adult with HIV infection.

In its sample, this clonotype is medium-sized. The chain carries TRBV29-1 and TRBJ1-2; TRBD1 is a possible D gene (5 bases). CDR3 size: 15 residues. V lost 1 base, J lost 1 base, and 13 bases lay in between. The germline V gene has CDR1 SQVTM and CDR2 ANQGSEA. The CDR3 DNA is TGCAGCGTTGAAGGGGGGATCGAAGGTAACTATGGCTACACCTTC. Translation gives CSVEGGIEGNYGYTF.

This clonotype has a count of ten or more. The chain uses TRBV11-2 and TRBJ2-3; possible D gene TRBD2, 6 bases. The V gene's germline CDR1 is SGHAT and CDR2 FQNNGV. V was trimmed by 1 base and J by 4 bases, leaving 9 bases between them. The CDR3 covers 14 residues. The CDR3 here is CASSLVRRADTQYF. Written as DNA, the CDR3 is TGTGCCAGCAGCTTAGTCCGGAGGGCAGATACGCAGTATTTT.

This clonotype was seen repeatedly, ten times or more. The gene calls are TRBV25-1 and TRBJ1-1; 7 nucleotides line up with TRBD1. The CDR3 length is 17 residues. Trimming removed 2 bases from V and 3 bases from J; junction bases left unmatched: 12. CDR1 is MGHDK and CDR2 is SYGVNS in the germline V gene. The CDR3 DNA reads TGTGCCAGCAGTGAAACGGGAAGGGGGCAGTTGCACACTGAAGCTTTCTTT. Translation: CASSETGRGQLHTEAFF.